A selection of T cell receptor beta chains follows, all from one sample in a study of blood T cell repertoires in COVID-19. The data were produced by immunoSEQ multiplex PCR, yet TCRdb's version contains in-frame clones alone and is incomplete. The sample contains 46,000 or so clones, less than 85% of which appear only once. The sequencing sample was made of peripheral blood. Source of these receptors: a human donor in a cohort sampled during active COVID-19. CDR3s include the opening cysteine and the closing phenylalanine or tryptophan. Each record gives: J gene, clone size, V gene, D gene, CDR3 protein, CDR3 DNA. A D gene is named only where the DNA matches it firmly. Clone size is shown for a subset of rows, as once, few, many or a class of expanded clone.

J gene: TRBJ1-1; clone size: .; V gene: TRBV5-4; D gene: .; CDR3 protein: CASSPTSMNTEAFF; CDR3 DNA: TGTGCCAGCAGTCCGACATCTATGAACACTGAAGCTTTCTTT
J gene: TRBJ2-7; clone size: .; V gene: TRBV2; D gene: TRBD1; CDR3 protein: CASRDRTGTFDEQYF; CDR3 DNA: TGTGCCAGCAGAGACCGGACAGGAACATTCGACGAGCAGTACTTC
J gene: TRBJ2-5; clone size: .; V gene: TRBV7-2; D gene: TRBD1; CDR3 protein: CASSLAVRGRKTQYF; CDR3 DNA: TGTGCCAGCAGCTTAGCGGTCAGGGGGCGTAAGACCCAGTACTTC
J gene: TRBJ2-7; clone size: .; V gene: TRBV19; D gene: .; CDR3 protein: CASSAVGAISEQYF; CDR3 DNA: TGTGCCAGTAGCGCCGTTGGGGCCATCTCCGAGCAGTACTTC
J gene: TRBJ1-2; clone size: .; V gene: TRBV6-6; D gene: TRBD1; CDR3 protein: CASSQGTAYGYTF; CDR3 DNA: TGTGCCAGCAGCCAAGGGACAGCTTATGGCTACACCTTC
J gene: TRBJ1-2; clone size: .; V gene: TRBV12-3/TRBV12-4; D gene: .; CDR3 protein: CASSFRGYTF; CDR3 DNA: TGTGCCAGCAGTTTCAGGGGCTACACCTTC
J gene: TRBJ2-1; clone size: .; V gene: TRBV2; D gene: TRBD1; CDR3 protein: CASSGGTGHNEQFF; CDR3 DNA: TGTGCCAGCAGTGGCGGGACAGGGCACAATGAGCAGTTCTTC
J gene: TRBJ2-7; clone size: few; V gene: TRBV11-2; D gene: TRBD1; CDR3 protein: CASSLVQGAYEQYF; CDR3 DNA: TGTGCCAGCAGCTTAGTCCAGGGGGCCTACGAGCAGTACTTC
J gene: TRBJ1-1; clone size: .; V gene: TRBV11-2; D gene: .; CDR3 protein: CASSLTGKVEAFF; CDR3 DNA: TGTGCCAGCAGCTTAACGGGGAAGGTCGAAGCTTTCTTT
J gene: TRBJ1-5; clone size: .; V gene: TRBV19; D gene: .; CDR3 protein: CASSAYPGGNQPQHF; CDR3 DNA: TGTGCCAGTAGTGCCTATCCGGGAGGCAATCAGCCCCAGCATTTT
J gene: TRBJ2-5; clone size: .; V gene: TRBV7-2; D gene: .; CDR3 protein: CASSRQRDIRETQYF; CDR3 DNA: TGTGCCAGCAGCCGCCAACGAGACATTCGGGAGACCCAGTACTTC
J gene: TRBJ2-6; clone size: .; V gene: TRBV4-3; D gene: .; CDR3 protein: CASSQDRTVPGANVLTF; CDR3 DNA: TGCGCCAGCAGCCAAGATCGGACAGTCCCTGGGGCCAACGTCCTGACTTTC
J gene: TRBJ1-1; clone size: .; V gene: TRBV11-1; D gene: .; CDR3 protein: CASSLSSDTEAFF; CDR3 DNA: TGTGCCAGCAGCTTATCTTCTGACACTGAAGCTTTCTTT
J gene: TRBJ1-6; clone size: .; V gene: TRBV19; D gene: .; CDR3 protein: CASTQGIGSPLHF; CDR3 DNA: TGTGCCAGTACGCAGGGGATAGGGTCACCCCTCCACTTT
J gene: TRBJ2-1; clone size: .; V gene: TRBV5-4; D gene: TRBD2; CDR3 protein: CASSSTLAGYNEQFF; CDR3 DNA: TGTGCCAGCAGCTCCACACTAGCGGGCTACAATGAGCAGTTCTTC
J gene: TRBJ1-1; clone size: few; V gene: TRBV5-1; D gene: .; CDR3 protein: CASSPEGVVTEAFF; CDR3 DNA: TGCGCCAGCAGCCCCGAGGGTGTGGTGACTGAAGCTTTCTTT